The subject of this entry is one T cell receptor (beta chain). The antigen remains unidentified. Trimming stripped 4 bases from V and 2 bases from J, with 15 bases between. The CDR3 spans 17 residues. CDR1 SEHNR and CDR2 FQNEAQ come from the germline V gene (reference sequence). Genomic DNA from each subset was divided evenly over several immunoSEQ plates. As handled by the study authors: Without quality scores, immunoSEQ junctional reads could not be filtered like full-length reads. Clones were sequenced by immunoSEQ multiplex PCR, and TCRdb holds only the in-frame ones, with some missing. V, J and clone size are those of that table, while D and trimming were read from the DNA. This sample has around 2.1 million clones, with under 95% found just once. The naive CD8 subset, CD45RO-negative cells positively selected for CCR7, excluded terminally differentiated effector memory CD45RA+ cells. These data are taken from a study of shared clonotypes between healthy human individuals. Looking at the study overall: Donors consisted of a couple of women and three men between 18 and 49.

Study-wide results and limits: Approximately 5.1% was the fraction of naive CD4 clonotypes found shared across a few donors.

This TCR derives from a man between 18 and 35 years old in good health. Some clones in this sample may be carry-over from other donors' samples. Sample: naive CD8+ T cells from PBMCs. The genes are TRBV7-9 and TRBJ2-6; possible D gene TRBD2, 6 bases. DNA of the CDR3: TGTGCCAGCAGCTCCTCCCTGGCGGGACCTGGGGCCAACGTCCTGACTTTC. Translation: CASSSSLAGPGANVLTF.